This TCR beta chain was documented in a study of control samples from healthy donors and cancer patients. With 5 bases removed from V and 4 bases from J, the gap between germline ends came to 14 bases. This CDR3 has 14 residues. Germline CDR1 and CDR2: KGHSH and LQKENI. TCRdb's table, derived via immunoSEQ multiplex PCR, lists solely in-frame clones and lacks some. Of some 160,000 clones in the sample, around 90% were seen once. The sequence was collected from a woman in her thirties in good health. The rearrangement joins TRBV18 to TRBJ2-5; D is unclear. Sequencing used blood. The CDR3 region has the DNA TGTGCCAGCTCAACCACTACGCCGGGAGAGACCCAGTACTTC. It yields the protein CASSTTTPGETQYF.